This record concerns one T cell receptor beta chain sequence. Its antigen is currently unknown. The CDR3 runs to 16 residues. From germline, CDR1 is SGHRS and CDR2 YFSETQ. After removal of 0 bases from V and 3 bases from J, the junction contained 7 bases not matched to a gene. This table comes from immunoSEQ multiplex PCR, and its TCRdb copy is limited to in-frame clones, with some not included. In the table there are more than 450,000 clones, around 79% of which are singletons. This specimen belongs to a study of shared clonotypes between healthy human individuals. Findings and caveats of the study: The diversity represented, both genetic and in exposure history, was limited by few donors.

The specimen was PBMCs. This chain links TRBV5-1 with TRBJ1-2, with 8 bases identical to TRBD1. The TCR was taken from a woman aged 40 to 50 in good health. Some clones in this sample may be carry-over from other donors' samples. This CDR3 is CASSLELAGGDYGYTF. The CDR3 DNA is TGCGCCAGCAGCTTGGAGTTGGCAGGGGGCGACTATGGCTACACCTTC.